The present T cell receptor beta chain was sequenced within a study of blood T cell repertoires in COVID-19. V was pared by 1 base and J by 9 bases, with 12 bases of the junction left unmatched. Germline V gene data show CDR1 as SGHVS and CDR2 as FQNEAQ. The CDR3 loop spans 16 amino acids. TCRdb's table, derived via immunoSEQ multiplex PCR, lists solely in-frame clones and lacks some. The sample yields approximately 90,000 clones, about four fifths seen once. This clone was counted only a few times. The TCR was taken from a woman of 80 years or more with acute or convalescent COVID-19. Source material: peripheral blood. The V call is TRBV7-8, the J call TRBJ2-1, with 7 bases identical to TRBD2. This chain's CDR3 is CASSLGGGTYGGEQFF. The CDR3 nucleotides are TGTGCCAGCAGCTTAGGGGGAGGGACCTATGGCGGTGAGCAGTTCTTC.